The clone carrying this T cell receptor (beta chain) was recorded only once. The antigen is not known. The data were taken from a study of T cell responses to AZD1222 COVID-19 vaccine. General study results and limits: The reported proportion of spike-specific TCRs targeting unmutated variant regions was nearly half. Sampled repertoires all dated from after the peak T cell response. Only six or seven AZD1222 recipients were seropositive at baseline. Clonal diversity may have been underestimated, and the donors were mostly white British, with more females than males.

Germline values: CDR1 SGHAT, CDR2 FQNNGV. After removal of 1 base from V and 6 bases from J, the junction contained 12 bases not matched to a gene. The CDR3 consists of 17 residues. Method: immunoSEQ multiplex PCR; TCRdb's copy keeps in-frame clones and lacks some. The table lists over 120,000 clones, approximately 86% of them singletons. This sequence was found in an adult who received the MenACWY meningococcal vaccine as a control. Sequences were derived from peripheral blood, sampled 28 days after the second dose of the MenACWY control vaccine. The chain uses TRBV11-2 and TRBJ2-7, with 10 bases matching TRBD2. The CDR3 sequence: CASSLVSPAGGLSEQYF. CDR3 bases: TGTGCCAGCAGCTTAGTTTCCCCAGCGGGGGGGCTCTCCGAGCAGTACTTC.